These T cell receptor beta chains were read from a single sample in a study of Ad26.COV2.S vaccination and SARS-CoV-2 variants. TCRdb's table, derived via immunoSEQ multiplex PCR, lists solely in-frame clones and lacks some. The sample has tens of thousands of clones; approximately 82% are singletons. The material sequenced was peripheral blood, taken after recovery from COVID-19. These TCRs come from a human donor who had recovered from COVID-19. Each CDR3 is given with its conserved first and last residue. A D gene is named only where the DNA matches it firmly. Clone size is given for some rows only: seen once, a few or many times, or a class if the clone is expanded.

V gene: TRBV7-9; D gene: NA; clone size: NA; J gene: TRBJ1-2; CDR3 protein: CASSGTVYGYTF; CDR3 DNA: TGTGCCAGCAGCGGGACGGTATATGGCTACACCTTC
V gene: TRBV5-4; D gene: TRBD2; clone size: NA; J gene: TRBJ2-2; CDR3 protein: CASSLDTGGWHRGAVF; CDR3 DNA: TGTGCCAGCAGCTTGGACACGGGAGGGTGGCACCGGGGAGCTGTTTTT
V gene: TRBV9; D gene: TRBD2; clone size: NA; J gene: TRBJ2-3; CDR3 protein: CASSVTSGRYADTQYF; CDR3 DNA: TGTGCCAGCAGCGTCACTAGCGGGAGGTATGCAGATACGCAGTATTTT
V gene: TRBV18; D gene: TRBD1; clone size: NA; J gene: TRBJ2-7; CDR3 protein: CASSKGQGDPYEQYF; CDR3 DNA: TGTGCCAGCTCAAAGGGACAGGGTGACCCCTACGAGCAGTACTTC
V gene: TRBV4-3; D gene: NA; clone size: NA; J gene: TRBJ2-2; CDR3 protein: CASSPLVTGELFF; CDR3 DNA: TGCGCCAGCAGCCCTTTAGTCACCGGGGAGCTGTTTTTT
V gene: TRBV6-5; D gene: NA; clone size: many; J gene: TRBJ1-1; CDR3 protein: CASSPPGGSTEAFF; CDR3 DNA: TGTGCCAGCAGCCCGCCTGGCGGGAGCACTGAAGCTTTCTTT
V gene: TRBV2; D gene: NA; clone size: NA; J gene: TRBJ2-1; CDR3 protein: CASSELGRRSEQFF; CDR3 DNA: TGTGCCAGCAGTGAACTTGGCAGGAGGAGTGAGCAGTTCTTC
V gene: TRBV4-3; D gene: TRBD2; clone size: NA; J gene: TRBJ2-3; CDR3 protein: CASSQDLGTSGSTDTQYF; CDR3 DNA: TGCGCCAGCAGCCAAGACCTAGGGACTAGCGGTAGCACAGATACGCAGTATTTT
V gene: TRBV10-2; D gene: NA; clone size: NA; J gene: TRBJ2-2; CDR3 protein: CATGIANTGELFF; CDR3 DNA: TGCGCCACCGGGATTGCGAACACCGGGGAGCTGTTTTTT
V gene: TRBV3-1/TRBV3-2; D gene: NA; clone size: NA; J gene: TRBJ1-1; CDR3 protein: CASSQRPSSEAFF; CDR3 DNA: TGTGCCAGCAGCCAAAGACCCTCCTCTGAAGCTTTCTTT
V gene: TRBV4-1; D gene: TRBD2; clone size: few; J gene: TRBJ2-5; CDR3 protein: CASSQERGEPRGETQYF; CDR3 DNA: TGCGCCAGCAGCCAAGAGAGAGGGGAGCCGCGGGGGGAGACCCAGTACTTC
V gene: TRBV28; D gene: NA; clone size: NA; J gene: TRBJ2-2; CDR3 protein: CASLRGDTGELFF; CDR3 DNA: TGTGCCAGCCTCCGGGGAGACACCGGGGAGCTGTTTTTT
V gene: TRBV29-1; D gene: TRBD1; clone size: NA; J gene: TRBJ2-3; CDR3 protein: CSADGGQGDAAF; CDR3 DNA: TGCAGCGCTGATGGAGGACAGGGGGATGCTGCTTTT
V gene: TRBV28; D gene: NA; clone size: NA; J gene: TRBJ2-1; CDR3 protein: CASNYPQWGLDEQFF; CDR3 DNA: TGTGCCAGCAATTACCCCCAGTGGGGCCTCGATGAGCAGTTCTTC
V gene: TRBV4-1; D gene: TRBD1; clone size: few; J gene: TRBJ2-7; CDR3 protein: CASSQGVGGTGAIYEQYF; CDR3 DNA: TGCGCCAGCAGCCAAGGTGTAGGCGGGACAGGGGCCATCTACGAGCAGTACTTC
V gene: TRBV9; D gene: NA; clone size: NA; J gene: TRBJ1-1; CDR3 protein: CASSVETMNTEAFF; CDR3 DNA: TGTGCCAGCAGCGTAGAGACCATGAACACTGAAGCTTTCTTT
V gene: TRBV28; D gene: TRBD1; clone size: NA; J gene: TRBJ2-7; CDR3 protein: CASSSTQGREQYF; CDR3 DNA: TGTGCCAGCAGTTCCACACAGGGGCGCGAGCAGTACTTC
V gene: TRBV5-4; D gene: NA; clone size: once; J gene: TRBJ1-1; CDR3 protein: CASSQSRTGLNTEAFF; CDR3 DNA: TGTGCCAGCAGTCAAAGCCGAACAGGGTTGAACACTGAAGCTTTCTTT
V gene: TRBV15; D gene: NA; clone size: NA; J gene: TRBJ2-3; CDR3 protein: CATSREGSGTDTQYF; CDR3 DNA: TGTGCCACCAGCAGAGAGGGGAGCGGCACAGATACGCAGTATTTT
V gene: TRBV5-1; D gene: NA; clone size: NA; J gene: TRBJ2-7; CDR3 protein: CASSLQVRGEQYF; CDR3 DNA: TGCGCCAGCAGCTTACAGGTTAGAGGCGAGCAGTACTTC
V gene: TRBV28; D gene: NA; clone size: NA; J gene: TRBJ1-6; CDR3 protein: CASSFKIENSPLHF; CDR3 DNA: TGTGCCAGCAGTTTCAAGATAGAAAATTCACCCCTCCACTTT
V gene: TRBV28; D gene: TRBD1; clone size: NA; J gene: TRBJ1-1; CDR3 protein: CASSFPGTGSEAFF; CDR3 DNA: TGTGCCAGCAGTTTTCCCGGGACAGGGTCTGAAGCTTTCTTT
V gene: TRBV11-2; D gene: NA; clone size: NA; J gene: TRBJ1-2; CDR3 protein: CASSSRQGYTF; CDR3 DNA: TGTGCCAGCAGCTCAAGGCAGGGCTACACCTTC
V gene: TRBV9; D gene: NA; clone size: NA; J gene: TRBJ1-1; CDR3 protein: CASSVGPGESTEAFF; CDR3 DNA: TGTGCCAGCAGCGTCGGTCCGGGGGAGAGCACTGAAGCTTTCTTT
V gene: TRBV19; D gene: NA; clone size: NA; J gene: TRBJ1-3; CDR3 protein: CASNPRQSGNTIYF; CDR3 DNA: TGTGCCAGTAACCCGCGGCAATCTGGAAACACCATATATTTT
V gene: TRBV28; D gene: NA; clone size: NA; J gene: TRBJ2-1; CDR3 protein: CASSFPGDNEQFF; CDR3 DNA: TGTGCCAGCAGTTTCCCTGGGGACAATGAGCAGTTCTTC
V gene: TRBV29-1; D gene: TRBD1; clone size: NA; J gene: TRBJ2-7; CDR3 protein: CSVRTGGYEQYF; CDR3 DNA: TGCAGCGTTCGGACAGGGGGCTACGAGCAGTACTTC